Here is one TCR beta chain with its context. Its target is unknown. This record comes from a study of a mutant IDH1 vaccine in newly diagnosed glioma. About the research overall: Either 4-6 weeks after radiotherapy alone or alongside temozolomide, vaccination was begun. Treated patients, approximately 62% male and roughly 40% female, averaged roughly 40 years of age.

Germline values: CDR1 LNHDA, CDR2 SQIVND (reference sequence). Unmatched junction bases numbered 19, after V lost 6 bases and J lost 7 bases. The CDR3 is 17 amino acids. Libraries were prepared by immunoSEQ multiplex PCR; TCRdb keeps only in-frame clonotypes and omits some of them. Here the sample spans some 64,000 clones, 84% being singletons. The time point was: week 11, during vaccination. The investigators gave 300 ug of mutant IDH1 20-mer peptide in each vaccine dose, together with topical imiquimod. The sample in question was PBMCs, obtained from a glioma patient whose treatment included an IDH1 peptide vaccine. The TCR sequence derives from a woman aged 50 to 65 with glioma. The chain employs TRBV19 and TRBJ1-2, with 8 bases lining up with TRBD1. CDR3 in DNA: TGTGCCAGTAGAACTTACTCCCAGGACAGGGCCCGGAGTGGCTACACCTTC. This codes for CASRTYSQDRARSGYTF. The variable domain in full, completed from reference TRBV19 and TRBJ1-2, reads DGGITQSPKYLFRKEGQNVTLSCEQNLNHDAMYWYRQDPGQGLRLIYYSQIVNDFQKGDIAEGYSVSREKKESFPLTVTSAQKNPTAFYLCASRTYSQDRARSGYTFGSGTRLTVV.